Following are 4 T cell receptor beta chains from one sample sequenced in a study of human thymus T cells. Data came from immunoSEQ multiplex PCR; TCRdb stores just in-frame clones and leaves some out. The sample has tens of thousands of clones; 94% are singletons. The source material was blood. The receptor set was obtained from a boy under three years old with a congenital heart defect but otherwise immunologically healthy.

The chain employs TRBV28 and TRBJ2-1, with D unresolved. With 2 bases removed from V and 6 bases from J, the gap between germline ends came to 14 bases. CDR1 is MDHEN and CDR2 is SYDVKM in the germline V gene. The CDR3 is 15 residues long. Written as DNA, the CDR3 is TGTGCCAGCAGTTTAGAAGCAAATGGGGTCAATGAGCAGTTCTTC. Protein sequence: CASSLEANGVNEQFF.

The CDR3 reads CASSIDGELFF. The CDR3, as DNA: TGTGCCAGCAGCATCGATGGGGAGCTGTTTTTT. The chain employs TRBV7-9 and TRBJ2-2; no firm D call. The length of the CDR3 is 11 residues. V lost 5 bases, J lost 8 bases, and 6 bases lay in between. Germline assignment: CDR1 SEHNR and CDR2 FQNEAQ (reference sequence).

The V gene is TRBV2, the J gene TRBJ1-3, with no clear D. V was trimmed by 11 bases and J by 8 bases, leaving 25 bases between them. Germline V CDR1 and CDR2: SNHLY, FYNNEI. The CDR3 covers 15 residues. CDR3: CASNPDTLIRHTIYF. DNA for the CDR3: TGTGCCTCCAACCCAGACACCCTTATACGACACACCATATATTTT. The full variable domain, completed using reference TRBV2 and TRBJ1-3, is EPEVTQTPSHQVTQMGQEVILRCVPISNHLYFYWYRQILGQKVEFLVSFYNNEISEKSEIFDDQFSVERPDGSNFTLKIRSTKLEDSAMYFCASNPDTLIRHTIYFGEGSWLTVV.

The chain carries TRBV6-1 and TRBJ2-7; no firm D call. CDR1 and CDR2 (germline): MNHNS, SASEGT. V lost 7 bases, J lost 9 bases, and 10 bases lay in between. The CDR3 covers 10 residues. CDR3 amino acids: CASKALGQYF. The CDR3 bases are TGTGCCAGCAAGGCCTTAGGGCAGTACTTC.